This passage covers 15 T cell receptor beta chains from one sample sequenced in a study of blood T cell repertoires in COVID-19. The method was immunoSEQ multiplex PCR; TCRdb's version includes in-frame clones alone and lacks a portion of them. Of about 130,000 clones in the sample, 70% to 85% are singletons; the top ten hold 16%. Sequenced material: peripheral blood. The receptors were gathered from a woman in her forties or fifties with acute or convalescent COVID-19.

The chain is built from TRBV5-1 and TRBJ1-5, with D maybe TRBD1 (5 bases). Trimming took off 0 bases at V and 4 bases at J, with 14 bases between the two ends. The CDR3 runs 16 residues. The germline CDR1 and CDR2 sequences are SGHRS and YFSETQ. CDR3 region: CASSLVCRVINQPQHF. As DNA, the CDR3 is TGCGCCAGCAGCTTGGTGTGCAGGGTAATTAATCAGCCCCAGCATTTT.

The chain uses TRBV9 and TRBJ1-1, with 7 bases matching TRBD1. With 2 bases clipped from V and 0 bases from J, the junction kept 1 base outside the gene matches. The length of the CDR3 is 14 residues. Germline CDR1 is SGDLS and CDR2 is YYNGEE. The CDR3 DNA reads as TGTGCCAGCAGCGTGGACAGGTTGAACACTGAAGCTTTCTTT. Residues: CASSVDRLNTEAFF. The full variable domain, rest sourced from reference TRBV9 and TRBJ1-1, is DSGVTQTPKHLITATGQRVTLRCSPRSGDLSVYWYQQSLDQGLQFLIQYYNGEERAKGNILERFSAQQFPDLHSELNLSSLELGDSALYFCASSVDRLNTEAFFGQGTRLTVV.

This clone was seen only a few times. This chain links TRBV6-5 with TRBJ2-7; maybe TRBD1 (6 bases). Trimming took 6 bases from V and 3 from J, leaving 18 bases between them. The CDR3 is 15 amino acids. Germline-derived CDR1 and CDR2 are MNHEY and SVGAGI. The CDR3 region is CASSLGAQGVYEQYF. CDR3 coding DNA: TGTGCCAGCAGCCTCGGGGCACAGGGAGTCTACGAGCAGTACTTC.

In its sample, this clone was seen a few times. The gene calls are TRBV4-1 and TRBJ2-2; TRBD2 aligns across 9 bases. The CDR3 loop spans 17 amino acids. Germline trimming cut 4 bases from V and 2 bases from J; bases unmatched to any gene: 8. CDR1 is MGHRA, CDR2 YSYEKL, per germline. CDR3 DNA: TGCGCCAGCAGCCGTGACATAGCGGGGGCCAACACCGGGGAGCTGTTTTTT. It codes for CASSRDIAGANTGELFF.

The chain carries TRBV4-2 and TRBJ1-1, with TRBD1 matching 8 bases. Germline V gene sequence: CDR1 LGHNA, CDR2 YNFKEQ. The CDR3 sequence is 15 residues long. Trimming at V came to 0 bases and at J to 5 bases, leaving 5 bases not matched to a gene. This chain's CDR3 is CASSQDDRGRTEAFF. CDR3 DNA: TGTGCCAGCAGCCAAGATGACAGGGGAAGGACTGAAGCTTTCTTT.

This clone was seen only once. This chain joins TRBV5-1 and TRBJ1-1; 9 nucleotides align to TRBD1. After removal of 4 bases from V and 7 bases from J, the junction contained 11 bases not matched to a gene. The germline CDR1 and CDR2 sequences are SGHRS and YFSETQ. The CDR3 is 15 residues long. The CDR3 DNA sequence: TGCGCCAGCAGCATGGGGACAGGGCAAACTCTTGAAGCTTTCTTT. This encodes CASSMGTGQTLEAFF.

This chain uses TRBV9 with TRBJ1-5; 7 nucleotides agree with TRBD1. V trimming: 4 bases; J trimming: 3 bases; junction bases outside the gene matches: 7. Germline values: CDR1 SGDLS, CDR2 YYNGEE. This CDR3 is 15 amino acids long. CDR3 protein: CASSSSGQNNQPQHF. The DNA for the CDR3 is TGTGCCAGCAGCTCCTCGGGACAGAACAATCAGCCCCAGCATTTT.

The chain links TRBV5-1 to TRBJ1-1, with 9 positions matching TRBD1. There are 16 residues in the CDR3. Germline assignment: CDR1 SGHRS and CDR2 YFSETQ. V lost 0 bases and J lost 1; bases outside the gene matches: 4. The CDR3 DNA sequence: TGCGCCAGCAGCTTGGAAGGGACAGGGAGGAACACTGAAGCTTTCTTT. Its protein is CASSLEGTGRNTEAFF. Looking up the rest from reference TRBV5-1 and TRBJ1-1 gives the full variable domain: KAGVTQTPRYLIKTRGQQVTLSCSPISGHRSVSWYQQTPGQGLQFLFEYFSETQRNKGNFPGRFSGRQFSNSRSEMNVSTLELGDSALYLCASSLEGTGRNTEAFFGQGTRLTVV.

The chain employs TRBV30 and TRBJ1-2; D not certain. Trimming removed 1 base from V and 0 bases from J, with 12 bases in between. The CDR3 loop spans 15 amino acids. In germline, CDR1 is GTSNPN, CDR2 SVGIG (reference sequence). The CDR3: CAWSEDLEANYGYTF. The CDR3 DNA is TGTGCCTGGAGTGAAGACTTAGAAGCTAACTATGGCTACACCTTC. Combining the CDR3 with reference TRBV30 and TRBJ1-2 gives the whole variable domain SQTIHQWPATLVQPVGSPLSLECTVEGTSNPNLYWYRQAAGRGLQLLFYSVGIGQISSEVPQNLSASRPQDRQFILSSKKLLLSDSGFYLCAWSEDLEANYGYTFGSGTRLTVV.

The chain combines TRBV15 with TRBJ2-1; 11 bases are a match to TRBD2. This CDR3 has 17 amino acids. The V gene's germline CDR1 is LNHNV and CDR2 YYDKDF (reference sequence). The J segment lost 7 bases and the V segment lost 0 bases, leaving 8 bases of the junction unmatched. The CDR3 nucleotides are TGTGCCACCAGCAGAGATTCAGGGACTAGCGGTTTGAATGAGCAGTTCTTC. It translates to CATSRDSGTSGLNEQFF.

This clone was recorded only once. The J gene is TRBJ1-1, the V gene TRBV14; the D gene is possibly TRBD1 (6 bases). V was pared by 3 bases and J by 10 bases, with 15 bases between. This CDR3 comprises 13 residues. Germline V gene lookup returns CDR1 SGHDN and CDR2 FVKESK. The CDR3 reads CASSHTPRGIAFF. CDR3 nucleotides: TGTGCCAGCAGCCACACCCCGAGGGGGATAGCTTTCTTT. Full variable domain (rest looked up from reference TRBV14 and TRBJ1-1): EAGVTQFPSHSVIEKGQTVTLRCDPISGHDNLYWYRRVMGKEIKFLLHFVKESKQDESGMPNNRFLAERTGGTYSTLKVQPAELEDSGVYFCASSHTPRGIAFFGQGTRLTVV.

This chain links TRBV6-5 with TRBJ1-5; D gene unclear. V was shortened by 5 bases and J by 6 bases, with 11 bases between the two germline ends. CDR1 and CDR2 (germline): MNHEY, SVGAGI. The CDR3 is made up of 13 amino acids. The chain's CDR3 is CASSSEAVQPQHF. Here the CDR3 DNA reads TGTGCCAGCAGTAGCGAGGCAGTTCAGCCCCAGCATTTT.

The CDR3 loop is CASNFGMGNEKLFF. For the CDR3, the DNA is TGTGCCAGCAATTTCGGGATGGGTAACGAAAAACTGTTTTTT. The chain couples TRBV2 to TRBJ1-4, with no clear D. V was clipped by 7 bases and J by 8 bases, with 17 bases between them. This CDR3 has 14 amino acids. The germline V gene has CDR1 SNHLY and CDR2 FYNNEI.

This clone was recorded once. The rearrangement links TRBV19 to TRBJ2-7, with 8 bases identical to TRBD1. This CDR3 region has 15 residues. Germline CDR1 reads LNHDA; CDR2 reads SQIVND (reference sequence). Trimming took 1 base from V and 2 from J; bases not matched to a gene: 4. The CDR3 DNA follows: TGTGCCAGTAGTATAGGCACAGGGGGGACCTACGAGCAGTACTTC. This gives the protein CASSIGTGGTYEQYF.

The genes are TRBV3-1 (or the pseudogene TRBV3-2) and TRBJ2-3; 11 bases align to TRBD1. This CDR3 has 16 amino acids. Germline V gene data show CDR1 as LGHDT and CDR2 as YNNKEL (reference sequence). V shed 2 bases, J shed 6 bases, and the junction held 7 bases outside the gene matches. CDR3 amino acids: CASSQTGTGGWDTQYF. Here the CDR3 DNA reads TGTGCCAGCAGCCAAACTGGGACAGGGGGTTGGGATACGCAGTATTTT.